The rows below give T cell receptor beta chains drawn from one sample of a study of CD8+ T cells in alopecia areata. Here immunoSEQ multiplex PCR was the method, and the copy in TCRdb shows in-frame clones only, minus some. The sample has about 76,000 clones, 66% seen once; the top ten hold about a quarter. The sample here was CD8+ T cells sorted from blood, taken at week 24, from a patient treated with tofacitinib. These receptors all come from a human donor with alopecia areata. Both conserved end residues are part of each CDR3. The D gene is left open where the match is weak. Clone size is stated in some rows and not others, as once, few, many or a class when expanded.

DNA: TGTGCCAGCAGCTTAGATTTTGCGGGAGCGGACCAAGAGACCCAGTACTTC; CDR3: CASSLDFAGADQETQYF; V: TRBV7-6; J: TRBJ2-5; size: NA; D: TRBD2
DNA: TGTGCCAGCAGCGTAGAGGGGGGACATAGCACAGATACGCAGTATTTT; CDR3: CASSVEGGHSTDTQYF; V: TRBV9; J: TRBJ2-3; size: NA; D: NA
DNA: TGTGCCAGCAGCCAAGACCCGACAAGCCCCACAGATACGCAGTATTTT; CDR3: CASSQDPTSPTDTQYF; V: TRBV5-8; J: TRBJ2-3; size: NA; D: NA
DNA: TGTGCCAGCAGGGTGAACACTGAAGCTTTCTTT; CDR3: CASRVNTEAFF; V: TRBV27; J: TRBJ1-1; size: NA; D: NA
DNA: TGTGCCAGCAGCTTCGGACCTTACGAGCAGTACTTC; CDR3: CASSFGPYEQYF; V: TRBV7-2; J: TRBJ2-7; size: NA; D: NA
DNA: TGTGCCAGTCAGGACCTTAATGAGCAGTTCTTC; CDR3: CASQDLNEQFF; V: TRBV19; J: TRBJ2-1; size: few; D: NA
DNA: TGTGCCAGCAGTGTTGGGGGGGGGACTGAAGCTTTCTTT; CDR3: CASSVGGGTEAFF; V: TRBV25-1; J: TRBJ1-1; size: NA; D: NA
DNA: TGTGCCAGCAGCCAATGGCGAGGTGGAGGGGTCTACAATGAGCAGTTCTTC; CDR3: CASSQWRGGGVYNEQFF; V: TRBV4-2; J: TRBJ2-1; size: NA; D: NA
DNA: TGCAGCATAATCCCTAACACCGGGGAGCTGTTTTTT; CDR3: CSIIPNTGELFF; V: TRBV29-1; J: TRBJ2-2; size: NA; D: NA
DNA: TGTGCCAGCAGTGGAGGTCCTAGCTCCTACGAGCAGTACTTC; CDR3: CASSGGPSSYEQYF; V: TRBV6-1; J: TRBJ2-7; size: few; D: NA
DNA: TGTGCCAGTAAAGGGGTGTACGGACGGATTAGCAATCAGCCCCAGCATTTT; CDR3: CASKGVYGRISNQPQHF; V: TRBV19; J: TRBJ1-5; size: NA; D: NA
DNA: TGTGCCACCGTAGACGGGGGTTCCTACGAGCAGTACTTC; CDR3: CATVDGGSYEQYF; V: TRBV27; J: TRBJ2-7; size: few; D: NA
DNA: TGTGCCAGCAGTTACTCCGCCGAGCAGGCTGAAGCTTTCTTT; CDR3: CASSYSAEQAEAFF; V: TRBV6-5; J: TRBJ1-1; size: NA; D: NA
DNA: TGTGCCACCAGCAGAGATCTGCAGGCCGACTATGGCTACACCTTC; CDR3: CATSRDLQADYGYTF; V: TRBV15; J: TRBJ1-2; size: few; D: NA